This T cell receptor beta chain was profiled in a study of control samples from healthy donors and cancer patients. TCRdb keeps only in-frame clones here, not all; method: immunoSEQ multiplex PCR. The sample contains 75,000 to 90,000 clones, 89% of which appear only once. Per germline, CDR1 SGHRS and CDR2 YFSETQ. V dropped 4 bases and J dropped 1; count of bases not matched to a gene: 8. The CDR3 covers 16 residues. The chain links TRBV5-1 to TRBJ1-1, with 9 nucleotides matching TRBD1. The receptor's source is a man in his forties or fifties in good health. The sequencing sample was made of blood. The CDR3 loop reads CASSIDPGQGNTEAFF. The DNA for the CDR3 is TGCGCCAGCAGCATCGATCCGGGACAGGGGAACACTGAAGCTTTCTTT.